Listed below are T cell receptor beta chains from one sample, sequenced in a study of blood T cell repertoires in COVID-19. TCRdb keeps only in-frame clones here, not all; method: immunoSEQ multiplex PCR. Of around 260,000 clones listed, approximately 85% are singletons. Source material: peripheral blood. These receptors originate from a human donor with COVID-19, enrolled during active disease. The donor label of this sample is uncertain. Each CDR3 is given with its conserved first and last residue. Each record gives: D gene, clone size, J gene, V gene, CDR3 DNA, CDR3 protein. A D gene is named only where the DNA matches it firmly. Rows may omit the clone size; those that give it use once, few, many or a size class.

TRBD1,-,TRBJ2-7,TRBV27,TGTGCCAGCAGGAGGGGGATGGGACAGGGTAGTTACGAGCAGTACTTC,CASRRGMGQGSYEQYF
-,-,TRBJ1-6,TRBV7-9,TGTGCCAGCAGCTTAGTGGGGACATCACCCCTCCACTTT,CASSLVGTSPLHF
TRBD1,once,TRBJ1-2,TRBV27,TGTGCCAGCAGACGGACAGGGGAAGGCTATGGCTACACCTTC,CASRRTGEGYGYTF
TRBD1,-,TRBJ1-1,TRBV19,TGTGCCAGTATCCAACAGGGGATGACTGAAGCTTTCTTT,CASIQQGMTEAFF
-,-,TRBJ1-3,TRBV28,TGTGCCAGCAGTCCCCCAACAGGGCTCTCTGGAAACACCATATATTTT,CASSPPTGLSGNTIYF
-,-,TRBJ2-3,TRBV19,TGTGCCAGTAGTACTACCGGGACACTAATTCGCACAGATACGCAGTATTTT,CASSTTGTLIRTDTQYF
-,-,TRBJ2-2,TRBV7-3,TGTGCCAGCAGCTTGGCCCATGGGCCGAGCACCGGGGAGCTGTTTTTT,CASSLAHGPSTGELFF
-,-,TRBJ1-5,TRBV27,TGTGCCAGCAGTCCCGGGACATCGGGACAGCCCCAGCATTTT,CASSPGTSGQPQHF
-,-,TRBJ2-3,TRBV19,TGTGCCAGTAGGTCGGGAGGCACAGATACGCAGTATTTT,CASRSGGTDTQYF
TRBD1,-,TRBJ1-2,TRBV5-1,TGCGCCAGCAACGACAGGGCCGGTTATGGCTACACCTTC,CASNDRAGYGYTF
TRBD1,-,TRBJ2-1,TRBV27,TGTGCCAGCAGTTCCCCCCGGGACAGGGGAGAGCAGTTCTTC,CASSSPRDRGEQFF
TRBD1,-,TRBJ2-2,TRBV5-1,TGCGCCAGCAGCTTGGTTCAGGGGGCGACCGGGGAGCTGTTTTTT,CASSLVQGATGELFF
-,-,TRBJ2-7,TRBV6-2/TRBV6-3,TGTGCCAGCAGTTCCCCGCAGGGGCGCTACGAGCAGTACTTC,CASSSPQGRYEQYF
-,once,TRBJ1-1,TRBV29-1,TGCAGCGTTGAGAGCTCCCAGGGCACTGAAGCTTTCTTT,CSVESSQGTEAFF
TRBD2,-,TRBJ2-7,TRBV28,TGTGCCAGCAGACCACTAGCGGTCTCACAGCAGTACTTC,CASRPLAVSQQYF
-,once,TRBJ2-7,TRBV29-1,TGCAGCGTTGTCGCGGATACCTACGAGCAGTACTTC,CSVVADTYEQYF
TRBD1,-,TRBJ2-7,TRBV28,TGTGCCAGCAGAGCGGACAGGGGGGGAAACGAGCAGTACTTC,CASRADRGGNEQYF
TRBD1,-,TRBJ2-7,TRBV29-1,TGCAGCGTTACAGGGGAATACGAGCAGTACTTC,CSVTGEYEQYF
-,-,TRBJ1-1,TRBV9,TGTGCCAGCAGCGTTTTCTCCACAGTGAACACTGAAGCTTTCTTT,CASSVFSTVNTEAFF
-,-,TRBJ2-7,TRBV2,TGTGCCAGCACCCTAGCGTTGAGCTCCTACGAGCAGTACTTC,CASTLALSSYEQYF
-,-,TRBJ1-1,TRBV29-1,TGCAGCGTTGACCAGGGAAACACTGAAGCTTTCTTT,CSVDQGNTEAFF
-,-,TRBJ2-1,TRBV4-1,TGCGCCAGCAGCCAAGAAGGGGGAGGGCCCAATGAGCAGTTCTTC,CASSQEGGGPNEQFF
TRBD2,once,TRBJ2-3,TRBV28,TGTGCCAGCAGTTTATCTTCAGCGGGGGCTAGGCAGTATTTT,CASSLSSAGARQYF
-,-,TRBJ1-6,TRBV7-9,TGTGCCAGCAGCCCATCCAGGGTGCTGGGTAATTCACCCCTCCACTTT,CASSPSRVLGNSPLHF
TRBD1,-,TRBJ2-5,TRBV11-2,TGTGCCAGCAGCTGGGGGACAGGGATTGGAGAGACCCAGTACTTC,CASSWGTGIGETQYF
TRBD1,-,TRBJ1-4,TRBV5-1,TGCGCCAGTAAGACCGGGACAGGGGACGAAAAACTGTTTTTT,CASKTGTGDEKLFF
-,-,TRBJ1-4,TRBV29-1,TGCAGCGTGGGGACTGCCCTTAATGAAAAACTGTTTTTT,CSVGTALNEKLFF
TRBD1,few,TRBJ1-5,TRBV6-6,TGTGCCAGCAGTCGGGACGGGACAGGGGGGAACAATCAGCCCCAGCATTTT,CASSRDGTGGNNQPQHF
TRBD2,-,TRBJ2-3,TRBV19,TGTGCCAGCTCCGTGGGGAGCGGGGGGGATACGCAGTATTTT,CASSVGSGGDTQYF
TRBD1,once,TRBJ1-2,TRBV19,TGTGCCAGTAGTGGGGGACAGCTATACTATGGCTACACCTTC,CASSGGQLYYGYTF
-,-,TRBJ1-4,TRBV12-3/TRBV12-4,TGTGCCAGCAGTCACACCCTTAATGAAAAACTGTTTTTT,CASSHTLNEKLFF
-,-,TRBJ2-7,TRBV12-5,TGTGCTAGTGGTTTGGGGCCCCCCTACGAGCAGTACTTC,CASGLGPPYEQYF
TRBD1,-,TRBJ1-2,TRBV3-1/TRBV3-2,TGTGCCAGCAGCCATCGGACAGGGGTCGGCTACACCTTC,CASSHRTGVGYTF
-,-,TRBJ1-5,TRBV19,TGTGCCAGTAGTATACGGGGGGTAAATCAGCCCCAGCATTTT,CASSIRGVNQPQHF
TRBD1,-,TRBJ1-1,TRBV5-4,TGTGCCAGCGGTGGGACAGCCCGAGGGTCTGAAGCTTTCTTT,CASGGTARGSEAFF
-,once,TRBJ2-6,TRBV27,TGTGCCAGCAGTGGAGGGGCAATAATCTCTGGGGCCAACGTCCTGACTTTC,CASSGGAIISGANVLTF
-,many,TRBJ2-7,TRBV7-3,TGTGCCAGCAGCTATTTGGGGGCGGTAAACGAGCAGTACTTC,CASSYLGAVNEQYF